The T cell receptor (beta chain) under discussion was sequenced for a study of T cell changes during pregnancy in multiple sclerosis. From germline, CDR1 is SGHVS and CDR2 FNYEAQ. V gave up 2 bases and J gave up 4 bases; unmatched junction bases: 10. This CDR3 contains 18 residues. The repertoire was sequenced with immunoSEQ multiplex PCR; TCRdb's copy has only in-frame clones and lacks some. The table includes fewer than 75,000 clones, approximately 90% detected once. The source was peripheral blood, collected after pregnancy. The chain uses TRBV7-6 and TRBJ2-5, with 13 bases matching TRBD2. The TCR originated in a female donor in good health, enrolled as a control in a pregnancy study. This CDR3 is CASSLRTSGSGGGETQYF. CDR3 nucleotide sequence: TGTGCCAGCAGCTTACGGACTAGCGGGAGTGGGGGGGGAGAGACCCAGTACTTC.